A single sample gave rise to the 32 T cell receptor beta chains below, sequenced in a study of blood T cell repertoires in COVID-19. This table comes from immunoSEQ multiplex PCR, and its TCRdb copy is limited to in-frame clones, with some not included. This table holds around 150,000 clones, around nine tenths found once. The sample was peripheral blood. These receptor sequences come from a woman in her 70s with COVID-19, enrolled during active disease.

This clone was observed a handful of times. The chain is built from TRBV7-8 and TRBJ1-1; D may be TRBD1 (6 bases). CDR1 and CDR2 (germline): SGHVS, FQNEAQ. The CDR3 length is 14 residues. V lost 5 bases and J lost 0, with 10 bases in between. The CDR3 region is CASSPQGLNTEAFF. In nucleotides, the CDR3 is TGTGCCAGCAGCCCACAGGGATTGAACACTGAAGCTTTCTTT.

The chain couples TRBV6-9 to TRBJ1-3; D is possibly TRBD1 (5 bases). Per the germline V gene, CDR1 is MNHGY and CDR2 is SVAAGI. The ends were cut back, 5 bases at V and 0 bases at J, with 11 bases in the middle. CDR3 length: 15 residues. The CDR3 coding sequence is TGTGCCAGCAGTAAGACAGCTACCTCTGGAAACACCATATATTTT. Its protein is CASSKTATSGNTIYF.

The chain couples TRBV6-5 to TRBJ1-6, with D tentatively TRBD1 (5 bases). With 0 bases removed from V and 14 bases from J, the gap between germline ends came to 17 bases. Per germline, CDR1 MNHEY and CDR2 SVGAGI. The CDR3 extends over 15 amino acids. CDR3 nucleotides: TGTGCCAGCAGTTACTCTTCCTTTGCAGGGATCACCCTCCACTTT. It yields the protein CASSYSSFAGITLHF.

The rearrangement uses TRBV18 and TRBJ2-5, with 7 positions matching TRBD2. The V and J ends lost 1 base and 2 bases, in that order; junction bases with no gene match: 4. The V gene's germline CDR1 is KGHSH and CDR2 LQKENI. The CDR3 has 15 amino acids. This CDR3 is CASSPRRGGQETQYF. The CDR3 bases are TGTGCCAGCTCACCACGACGCGGGGGTCAAGAGACCCAGTACTTC. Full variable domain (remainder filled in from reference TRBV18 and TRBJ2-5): NAGVMQNPRHLVRRRGQEARLRCSPMKGHSHVYWYRQLPEEGLKFMVYLQKENIIDESGMPKERFSAEFPKEGPSILRIQQVVRGDSAAYFCASSPRRGGQETQYFGPGTRLLVL.

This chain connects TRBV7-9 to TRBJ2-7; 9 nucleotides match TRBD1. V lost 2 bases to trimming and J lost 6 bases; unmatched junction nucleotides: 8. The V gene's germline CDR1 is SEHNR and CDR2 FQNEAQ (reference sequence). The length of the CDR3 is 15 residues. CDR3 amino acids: CASSLSRTGVREQYF. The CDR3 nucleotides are TGTGCCAGCAGCTTAAGCCGGACAGGGGTTCGCGAGCAGTACTTC.

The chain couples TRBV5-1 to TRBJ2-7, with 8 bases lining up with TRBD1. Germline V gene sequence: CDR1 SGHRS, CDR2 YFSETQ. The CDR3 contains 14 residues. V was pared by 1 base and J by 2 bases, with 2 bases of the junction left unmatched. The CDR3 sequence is CASSLRTGPYEQYF. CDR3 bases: TGCGCCAGCAGCTTGCGGACAGGGCCCTACGAGCAGTACTTC.

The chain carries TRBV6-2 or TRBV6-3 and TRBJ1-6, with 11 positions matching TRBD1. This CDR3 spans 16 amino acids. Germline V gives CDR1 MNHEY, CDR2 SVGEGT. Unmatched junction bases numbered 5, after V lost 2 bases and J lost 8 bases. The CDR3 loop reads CASSYRGQGVYSPLHF. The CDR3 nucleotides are TGTGCCAGCAGTTACCGGGGACAGGGGGTTTATTCACCCCTCCACTTT.

CDR3 protein: CAFSGTAFGNTIYF. The CDR3, as DNA: TGTGCCTTTTCCGGGACAGCATTTGGAAACACCATATATTTT. The chain recombines TRBV30 with TRBJ1-3; TRBD1 aligns across 7 bases. The V gene's germline CDR1 is GTSNPN and CDR2 SVGIG (reference sequence). The CDR3 length is 14 residues. V was pared by 7 bases and J by 3 bases, with 9 bases of the junction left unmatched. The whole variable domain, filled in from reference TRBV30 and TRBJ1-3, reads SQTIHQWPATLVQPVGSPLSLECTVEGTSNPNLYWYRQAAGRGLQLLFYSVGIGQISSEVPQNLSASRPQDRQFILSSKKLLLSDSGFYLCAFSGTAFGNTIYFGEGSWLTVV.

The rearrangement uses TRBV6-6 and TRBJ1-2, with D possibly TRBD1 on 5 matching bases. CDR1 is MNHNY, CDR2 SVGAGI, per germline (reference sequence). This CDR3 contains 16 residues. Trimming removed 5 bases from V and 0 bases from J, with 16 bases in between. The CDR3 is CASSHRGTDSNYGYTF. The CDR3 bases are TGTGCCAGCAGTCACCGGGGGACGGATTCTAACTATGGCTACACCTTC.

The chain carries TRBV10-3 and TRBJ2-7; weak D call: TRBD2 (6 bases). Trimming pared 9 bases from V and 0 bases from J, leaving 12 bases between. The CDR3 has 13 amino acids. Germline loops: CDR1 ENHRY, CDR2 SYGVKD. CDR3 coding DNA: TGTGCCATGGGAGGATACAACTCCTACGAGCAGTACTTC. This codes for CAMGGYNSYEQYF.

CDR3 coding DNA: TGTGCCAGCAGTGAAGTCAAGCTTGGTGAAAAACTGTTTTTT. It specifies CASSEVKLGEKLFF. The chain combines TRBV6-1 with TRBJ1-4; D remains ambiguous. CDR1 is MNHNS, CDR2 SASEGT, per germline. CDR3 length: 14 residues. V shed 1 base and J shed 7 bases, with 10 bases lying between them.

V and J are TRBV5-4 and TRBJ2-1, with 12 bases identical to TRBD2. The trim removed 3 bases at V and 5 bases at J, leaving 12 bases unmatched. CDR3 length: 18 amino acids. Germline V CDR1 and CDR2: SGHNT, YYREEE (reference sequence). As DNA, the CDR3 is TGTGCCAGCAGCTACTCCTGGCTAGCGGGGGGGCCTCACAATGAGCAGTTCTTC. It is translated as CASSYSWLAGGPHNEQFF.

The DNA for the CDR3 is TGTGCCAGTAGCGGGGGCATTAAATACGAGCAGTACTTC. Its protein product is CASSGGIKYEQYF. This sequence joins TRBV18 and TRBJ2-7; 9 nucleotides agree with TRBD2. J gave up 4 bases and V 9 bases, and 7 bases lay outside the gene matches. Looked up from germline, CDR1 is KGHSH and CDR2 is LQKENI. The CDR3 has 13 residues.

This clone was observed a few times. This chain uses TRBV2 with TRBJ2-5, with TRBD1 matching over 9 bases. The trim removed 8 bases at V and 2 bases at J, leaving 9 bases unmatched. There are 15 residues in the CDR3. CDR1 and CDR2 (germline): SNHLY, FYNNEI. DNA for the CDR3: TGTGCCAGCCAGTTAGGGGGGACAGGGCAAGAGACCCAGTACTTC. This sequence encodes CASQLGGTGQETQYF.

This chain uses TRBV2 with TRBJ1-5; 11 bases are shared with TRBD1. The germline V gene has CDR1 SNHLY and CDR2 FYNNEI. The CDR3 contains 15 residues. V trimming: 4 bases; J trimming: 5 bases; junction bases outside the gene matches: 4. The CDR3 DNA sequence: TGTGCCAGCAGTGGGGACAGGGGGGAATATCAGCCCCAGCATTTT. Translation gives CASSGDRGEYQPQHF. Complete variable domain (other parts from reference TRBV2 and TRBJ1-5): EPEVTQTPSHQVTQMGQEVILRCVPISNHLYFYWYRQILGQKVEFLVSFYNNEISEKSEIFDDQFSVERPDGSNFTLKIRSTKLEDSAMYFCASSGDRGEYQPQHFGDGTRLSIL.

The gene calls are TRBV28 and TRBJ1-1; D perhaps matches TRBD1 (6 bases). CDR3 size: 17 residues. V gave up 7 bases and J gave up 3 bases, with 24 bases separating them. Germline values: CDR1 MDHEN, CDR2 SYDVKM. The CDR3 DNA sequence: TGTGCCAGCAAAATAGAGGGAGGGGGTCCTGGAGACACTGAAGCTTTCTTT. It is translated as CASKIEGGGPGDTEAFF.

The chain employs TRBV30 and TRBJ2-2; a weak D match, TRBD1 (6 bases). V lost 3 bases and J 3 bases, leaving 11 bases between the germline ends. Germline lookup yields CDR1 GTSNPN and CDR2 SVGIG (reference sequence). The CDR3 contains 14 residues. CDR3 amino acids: CAWRPQGYTGELFF. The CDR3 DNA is TGTGCCTGGAGACCCCAGGGGTACACCGGGGAGCTGTTTTTT.

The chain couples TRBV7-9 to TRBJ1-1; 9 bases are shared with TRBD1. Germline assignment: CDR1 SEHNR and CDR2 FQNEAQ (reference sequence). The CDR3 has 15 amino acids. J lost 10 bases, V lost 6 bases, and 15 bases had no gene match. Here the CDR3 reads CASSGLTPGQGGAFF. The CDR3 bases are TGTGCCAGCAGTGGATTGACCCCGGGACAGGGCGGAGCTTTCTTT.

The CDR3 here is CASSVAGLRTEAFF. The CDR3 nucleotides are TGTGCCAGCAGCGTAGCGGGACTTCGGACTGAAGCTTTCTTT. This chain connects TRBV9 to TRBJ1-1; D is possibly TRBD1 (5 bases). Per germline, CDR1 SGDLS and CDR2 YYNGEE. CDR3 length: 14 residues. V shed 0 bases and J shed 5 bases, with 11 bases lying between them.

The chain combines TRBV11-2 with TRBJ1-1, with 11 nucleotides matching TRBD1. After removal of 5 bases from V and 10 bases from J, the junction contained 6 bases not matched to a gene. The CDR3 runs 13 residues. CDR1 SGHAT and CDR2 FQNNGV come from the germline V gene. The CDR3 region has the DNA TGTGCCAGCAGCCATTTGGACAGGGGGCGAGCTTTCTTT. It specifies CASSHLDRGRAFF. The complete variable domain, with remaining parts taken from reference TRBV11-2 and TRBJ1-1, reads EAGVAQSPRYKIIEKRQSVAFWCNPISGHATLYWYQQILGQGPKLLIQFQNNGVVDDSQLPKDRFSAERLKGVDSTLKIQPAKLEDSAVYLCASSHLDRGRAFFGQGTRLTVV.

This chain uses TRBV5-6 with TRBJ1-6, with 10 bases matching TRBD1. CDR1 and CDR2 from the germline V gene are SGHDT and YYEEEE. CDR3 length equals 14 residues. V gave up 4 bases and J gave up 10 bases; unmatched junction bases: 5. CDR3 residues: CASSKDRGVSPLHF. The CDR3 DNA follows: TGTGCCAGCAGCAAGGACAGGGGGGTGTCACCCCTCCACTTT.

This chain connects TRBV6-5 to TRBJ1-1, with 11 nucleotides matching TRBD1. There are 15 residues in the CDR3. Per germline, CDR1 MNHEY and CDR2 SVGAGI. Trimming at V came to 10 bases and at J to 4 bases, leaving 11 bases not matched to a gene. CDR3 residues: CATERDRGFGTEAFF. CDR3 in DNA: TGTGCCACCGAGCGGGACAGGGGGTTTGGCACTGAAGCTTTCTTT.

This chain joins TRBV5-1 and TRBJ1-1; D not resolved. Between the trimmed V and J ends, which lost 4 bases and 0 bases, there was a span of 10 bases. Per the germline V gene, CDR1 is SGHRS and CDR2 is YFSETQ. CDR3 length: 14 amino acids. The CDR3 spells CASSPGLMNTEAFF. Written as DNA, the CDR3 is TGCGCCAGCAGCCCAGGACTTATGAACACTGAAGCTTTCTTT.

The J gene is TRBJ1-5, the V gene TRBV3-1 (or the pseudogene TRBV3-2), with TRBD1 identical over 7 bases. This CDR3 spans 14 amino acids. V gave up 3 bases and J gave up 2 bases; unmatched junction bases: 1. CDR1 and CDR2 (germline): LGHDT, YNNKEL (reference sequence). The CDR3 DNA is TGTGCCAGCAGCCACGGACAGGGCAATCAGCCCCAGCATTTT. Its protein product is CASSHGQGNQPQHF.

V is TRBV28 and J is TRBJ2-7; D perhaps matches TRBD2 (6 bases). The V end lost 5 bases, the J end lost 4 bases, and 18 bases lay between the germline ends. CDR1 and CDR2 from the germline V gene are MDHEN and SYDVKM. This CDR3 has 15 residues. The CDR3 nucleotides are TGTGCCAGCAGTCGGCCTGGGACTGGGGATTACGAGCAGTACTTC. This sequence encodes CASSRPGTGDYEQYF.

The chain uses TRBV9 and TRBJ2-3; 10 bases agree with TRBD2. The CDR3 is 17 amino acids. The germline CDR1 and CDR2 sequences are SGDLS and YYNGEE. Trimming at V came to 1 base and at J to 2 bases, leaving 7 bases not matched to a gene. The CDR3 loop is CASSVPKAGGYTDTQYF. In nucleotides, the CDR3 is TGTGCCAGCAGCGTACCCAAAGCGGGGGGGTACACAGATACGCAGTATTTT.

CDR3 loop: CASSASAGGTYEQYF. The DNA of the CDR3 is TGTGCCAGCAGTGCTTCGGCGGGGGGTACCTACGAGCAGTACTTC. The rearrangement joins TRBV6-4 to TRBJ2-7, with TRBD2 matching 8 bases. Germline CDR1 is MRHNA and CDR2 is SNTAGT. J lost 2 bases, V lost 4 bases, and 7 bases had no gene match. This CDR3 has 15 residues.

CDR3 loop: CASSVATGGYGNTIYF. The CDR3 nucleotides are TGTGCCAGCAGCGTAGCTACAGGGGGCTACGGAAACACCATATATTTT. The rearrangement links TRBV9 to TRBJ1-3, with TRBD1 identical over 9 bases. J gave up 4 bases and V 0 bases, and 5 bases lay outside the gene matches. The CDR3 consists of 16 residues. Germline V gene data show CDR1 as SGDLS and CDR2 as YYNGEE.

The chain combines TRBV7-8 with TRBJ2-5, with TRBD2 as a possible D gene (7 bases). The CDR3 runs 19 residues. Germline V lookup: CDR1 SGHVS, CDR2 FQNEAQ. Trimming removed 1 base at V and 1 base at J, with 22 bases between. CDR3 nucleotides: TGTGCCAGCAGCTTAGGAGTTCGTATCTGGGGGGGGCGCCAAGAGACCCAGTACTTC. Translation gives CASSLGVRIWGGRQETQYF. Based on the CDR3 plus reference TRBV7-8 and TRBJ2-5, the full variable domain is GAGVSQSPRYKVAKRGQDVALRCDPISGHVSLFWYQQALGQGPEFLTYFQNEAQLDKSGLPSDRFFAERPEGSVSTLKIQRTQQEDSAVYLCASSLGVRIWGGRQETQYFGPGTRLLVL.

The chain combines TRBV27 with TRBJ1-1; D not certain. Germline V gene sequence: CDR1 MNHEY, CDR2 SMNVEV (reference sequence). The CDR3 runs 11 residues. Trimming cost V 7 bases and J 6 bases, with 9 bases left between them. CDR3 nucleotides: TGTGCCAGCACCGGGTGGTCTGAAGCTTTCTTT. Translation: CASTGWSEAFF.

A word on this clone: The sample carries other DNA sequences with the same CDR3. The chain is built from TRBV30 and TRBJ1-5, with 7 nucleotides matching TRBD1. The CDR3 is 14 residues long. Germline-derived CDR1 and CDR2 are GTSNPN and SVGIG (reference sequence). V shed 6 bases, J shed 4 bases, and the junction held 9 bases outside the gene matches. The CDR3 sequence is CACGVVQGNQPQHF. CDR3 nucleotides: TGTGCCTGTGGAGTCGTACAGGGGAATCAGCCCCAGCATTTT.

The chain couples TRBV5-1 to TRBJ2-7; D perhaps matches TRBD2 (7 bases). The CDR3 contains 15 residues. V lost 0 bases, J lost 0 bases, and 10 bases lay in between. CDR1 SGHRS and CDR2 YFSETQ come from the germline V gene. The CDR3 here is CASSLARGHSYEQYF. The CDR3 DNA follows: TGCGCCAGCAGCTTGGCGCGGGGGCACTCCTACGAGCAGTACTTC.